This T cell receptor (beta chain) was recovered during a study of response to subunit inactivated influenza vaccine. This clonotype has just one count. Its specificity is unknown. TCRdb reprocessed the RT-PCR reads with MiXCR, giving one entry per CDR3 protein. This table has approximately 500,000 distinct CDR3 sequences, 10% to 15% appearing once. Looked up from germline, CDR1 is MDHEN and CDR2 is SYDVKM. V was trimmed by 3 bases and J by 0 bases, leaving 12 bases between them. The CDR3 sequence is 15 residues long. Findings of the study overall: Authors suggested few new T cells are recruited by each seasonal influenza vaccination.

The sequences come from PBMCs from blood, collected about 40 days after vaccination. This TCR came from a man aged 50 to 59 who received an inactivated influenza vaccine. This chain joins TRBV28 and TRBJ2-7; D unclear. CDR3 in DNA: TGTGCCAGCAGTTTTAGATGGCAAAGCTCCTACGAGCAGTACTTC. Amino acid sequence: CASSFRWQSSYEQYF.